Listed below are T cell receptor beta chains from one sample, sequenced in a study of post-analysis software for immune sequencing data. One entry per CDR3 protein results from TCRdb running MiXCR on the PCR reads. Of about 820,000 distinct CDR3 sequences listed, roughly half were seen once; the top ten hold approximately 4.5%. Material for sequencing was blood. These receptors were obtained from a girl aged 10-17 years with multiple sclerosis. Both conserved end residues are part of each CDR3. Fields, in order: J gene, clone size, V gene, D gene, CDR3 DNA, CDR3 protein. The D gene is left open where the match is weak. Only part of the rows carry a size: once, few, many, or a class if the clone is expanded.

J gene: TRBJ2-7; clone size: many; V gene: TRBV6-1; D gene: NA; CDR3 DNA: TGTGCCAGCAGTGAAATGGGGGCCGCCTCCTACGAGCAGTACTTC; CDR3 protein: CASSEMGAASYEQYF
J gene: TRBJ2-5; clone size: few; V gene: TRBV7-6; D gene: NA; CDR3 DNA: TGTGCCAGCAGCGCCGGGACAAAGGAAGAGACCCAGTACTTC; CDR3 protein: CASSAGTKEETQYF
J gene: TRBJ1-1; clone size: few; V gene: TRBV10-3; D gene: NA; CDR3 DNA: TGTGCCGCCTGTGGGACCAGGGTGGGGACTGAAGCTTTCTTT; CDR3 protein: CAACGTRVGTEAFF
J gene: TRBJ2-1; clone size: NA; V gene: TRBV7-9; D gene: NA; CDR3 DNA: TGTGCCAGCAGCTTCTCTCAAGGGGGGAATGAGCAGTTCTTC; CDR3 protein: CASSFSQGGNEQFF
J gene: TRBJ2-7; clone size: NA; V gene: TRBV5-1; D gene: NA; CDR3 DNA: TGCGCCAGCAGAACGAATGAGGGCGAGCAGTACTTC; CDR3 protein: CASRTNEGEQYF
J gene: TRBJ1-2; clone size: NA; V gene: TRBV20-1; D gene: NA; CDR3 DNA: TGCAGTGTTCAGCTGTACTATGGCTACACCTTC; CDR3 protein: CSVQLYYGYTF
J gene: TRBJ2-7; clone size: NA; V gene: TRBV20-1; D gene: NA; CDR3 DNA: TGCAGTGCTAGTTGGTCAGCCTTGAGCTCCTACGAGCAGTACTTC; CDR3 protein: CSASWSALSSYEQYF
J gene: TRBJ2-3; clone size: few; V gene: TRBV7-9; D gene: NA; CDR3 DNA: TGTGCCAGCAGCCCACCCCGTGGGGCTAGCGCCCCAGATACGCAGTATTTT; CDR3 protein: CASSPPRGASAPDTQYF
J gene: TRBJ2-7; clone size: NA; V gene: TRBV20-1; D gene: TRBD1; CDR3 DNA: TGCAGTGCAACCCGGGACAGGGGCTACGAGCAGTACTTC; CDR3 protein: CSATRDRGYEQYF
J gene: TRBJ1-5; clone size: NA; V gene: TRBV28; D gene: NA; CDR3 DNA: TGTGCCAGCAGTTTAAAGTTGTATAGCAATCAGCCCCAGCATTTT; CDR3 protein: CASSLKLYSNQPQHF
J gene: TRBJ2-7; clone size: NA; V gene: TRBV7-3; D gene: NA; CDR3 DNA: TGTGCCAGCAGCCCCCGGAGGGCCAATACGTACGAGCAGTACTTC; CDR3 protein: CASSPRRANTYEQYF
J gene: TRBJ2-7; clone size: few; V gene: TRBV6-2/TRBV6-3; D gene: NA; CDR3 DNA: TGTGCCAGCAGTTACGCCGGAACCTACGAGCAGTACTTC; CDR3 protein: CASSYAGTYEQYF
J gene: TRBJ2-1; clone size: NA; V gene: TRBV20-1; D gene: TRBD1; CDR3 DNA: TGCAGTGCTAGAGTATTGGACAGGGCGGTAAGTGGCAATGAGCAGTTCTTC; CDR3 protein: CSARVLDRAVSGNEQFF
J gene: TRBJ2-1; clone size: NA; V gene: TRBV11-3; D gene: NA; CDR3 DNA: TGTGCCAGCAGCTTACAAGACAGGTACAATGAGCAGTTCTTC; CDR3 protein: CASSLQDRYNEQFF
J gene: TRBJ2-3; clone size: NA; V gene: TRBV29-1; D gene: NA; CDR3 DNA: TGCAGCGTTGAAGTCCAGGGTACAGATACGCAGTATTTT; CDR3 protein: CSVEVQGTDTQYF
J gene: TRBJ2-6; clone size: NA; V gene: TRBV6-5; D gene: NA; CDR3 DNA: TGTGCCAGCAGTTACGTCGGGGGAGAGAGCTCTGGGGCCAACGTCCTGACTTTC; CDR3 protein: CASSYVGGESSGANVLTF
J gene: TRBJ2-5; clone size: NA; V gene: TRBV29-1; D gene: NA; CDR3 DNA: TGCAGCGTTGGCAAGGGGGAGACCCAGTACTTC; CDR3 protein: CSVGKGETQYF
J gene: TRBJ2-7; clone size: few; V gene: TRBV2; D gene: TRBD1; CDR3 DNA: TGTGCCAGCAGCGGGGACAGGGTCCCGGGCTACGAGCAGTACTTC; CDR3 protein: CASSGDRVPGYEQYF
J gene: TRBJ2-1; clone size: few; V gene: TRBV7-2; D gene: TRBD2; CDR3 DNA: TGTGCCAGCAGCGCAAGACTAGCGTCCTACAATGAGCAGTTCTTC; CDR3 protein: CASSARLASYNEQFF
J gene: TRBJ1-1; clone size: few; V gene: TRBV29-1; D gene: NA; CDR3 DNA: TGCAGCGGCGCCGGGGCTGAAGCTTTCTTT; CDR3 protein: CSGAGAEAFF
J gene: TRBJ2-1; clone size: NA; V gene: TRBV20-1; D gene: NA; CDR3 DNA: TGCAGTGCTAGAGCACCGGGGTTCTCCTACAATGAGCAGTTCTTC; CDR3 protein: CSARAPGFSYNEQFF
J gene: TRBJ2-7; clone size: NA; V gene: TRBV5-1; D gene: TRBD2; CDR3 DNA: TGCGCCAGCAGTCCCGATAGCGGGAGGGCCTTACACGAGCAGTACTTC; CDR3 protein: CASSPDSGRALHEQYF
J gene: TRBJ2-1; clone size: NA; V gene: TRBV12-3/TRBV12-4; D gene: NA; CDR3 DNA: TGTGCCAGCAGTTACACCTCGAGCTCCTACAATGAGCAGTTCTTC; CDR3 protein: CASSYTSSSYNEQFF
J gene: TRBJ2-5; clone size: NA; V gene: TRBV20-1; D gene: TRBD2; CDR3 DNA: TGCAGTGCTAGAGCTACTAGCGGGACGATCCAAGAGACCCAGTACTTC; CDR3 protein: CSARATSGTIQETQYF
J gene: TRBJ2-3; clone size: NA; V gene: TRBV5-1; D gene: TRBD2; CDR3 DNA: TGCGCCAGCAGCTTGGCCTTCGGACTAGCGGGATCAGATACGCAGTATTTT; CDR3 protein: CASSLAFGLAGSDTQYF
J gene: TRBJ2-1; clone size: NA; V gene: TRBV27; D gene: TRBD2; CDR3 DNA: TGTGCCAGCAGAGCTAGCGGGGTATACAATGAGCAGTTCTTC; CDR3 protein: CASRASGVYNEQFF
J gene: TRBJ2-7; clone size: few; V gene: TRBV6-5; D gene: NA; CDR3 DNA: TGTGCCAGCAGTTACTCAGGACGGTCCTACGAGCAGTACTTC; CDR3 protein: CASSYSGRSYEQYF
J gene: TRBJ1-1; clone size: NA; V gene: TRBV9; D gene: NA; CDR3 DNA: TGTGCCAGCAGCGTAGGGGTGACAACTTACACTGAAGCTTTCTTT; CDR3 protein: CASSVGVTTYTEAFF
J gene: TRBJ2-5; clone size: NA; V gene: TRBV7-9; D gene: TRBD2; CDR3 DNA: TGTGCCAGCAGCTGGGGGACTAGCGGGGTCGAGACCCAGTACTTC; CDR3 protein: CASSWGTSGVETQYF
J gene: TRBJ2-5; clone size: NA; V gene: TRBV18; D gene: TRBD2; CDR3 DNA: TGTGCCAGCTCACAGGTGGTAGCGGGAGAGACCCAGTACTTC; CDR3 protein: CASSQVVAGETQYF
J gene: TRBJ2-1; clone size: NA; V gene: TRBV7-2; D gene: TRBD2; CDR3 DNA: TGTGCCAGCAGTGTCCCCCGGCAGCGGGGGGGCGGGCAGTTCTTC; CDR3 protein: CASSVPRQRGGGQFF
J gene: TRBJ2-3; clone size: NA; V gene: TRBV6-5; D gene: TRBD1; CDR3 DNA: TGTGCCAGCAGTTACCTTGGACAGGTTACAGATACGCAGTATTTT; CDR3 protein: CASSYLGQVTDTQYF
J gene: TRBJ2-1; clone size: few; V gene: TRBV12-3/TRBV12-4; D gene: NA; CDR3 DNA: TGTGCCAGCAGTTTAACAGGGCAGAGCTCCTACAATGAGCAGTTCTTC; CDR3 protein: CASSLTGQSSYNEQFF
J gene: TRBJ2-1; clone size: NA; V gene: TRBV29-1; D gene: NA; CDR3 DNA: TGCAGCGTTCGGGCCACTTCCTACAATGAGCAGTTCTTC; CDR3 protein: CSVRATSYNEQFF
J gene: TRBJ2-7; clone size: once; V gene: TRBV20-1; D gene: NA; CDR3 DNA: TGCAGTGGAGGGACACCATTGGGCGAGACTCAGTACTTC; CDR3 protein: CSGGTPLGETQYF
J gene: TRBJ2-7; clone size: NA; V gene: TRBV10-3; D gene: TRBD1; CDR3 DNA: TGTGCCATCGGTGAGTCCAGGGGGCTTTCCCCGAAAACTTACGAGCAGTACTTC; CDR3 protein: CAIGESRGLSPKTYEQYF
J gene: TRBJ2-7; clone size: many; V gene: TRBV15; D gene: NA; CDR3 DNA: TGTGCCACCAGCAGAGATCAGGTTTCGGAAGAGCAGTACTTC; CDR3 protein: CATSRDQVSEEQYF
J gene: TRBJ2-7; clone size: NA; V gene: TRBV28; D gene: NA; CDR3 DNA: TGTGCCAGCAGGAAGGGGGAGCAGTACTTC; CDR3 protein: CASRKGEQYF
J gene: TRBJ2-3; clone size: NA; V gene: TRBV6-5; D gene: NA; CDR3 DNA: TGTGCCAGCAGGCTTATCGGAGGCACAGATACGCAGTATTTT; CDR3 protein: CASRLIGGTDTQYF
J gene: TRBJ2-7; clone size: once; V gene: TRBV11-1; D gene: TRBD1; CDR3 DNA: TGTGCCAGCAGCCGATACGCGACAGGGGACTACGAGCAGTACTTC; CDR3 protein: CASSRYATGDYEQYF
J gene: TRBJ2-5; clone size: NA; V gene: TRBV12-3/TRBV12-4; D gene: TRBD1; CDR3 DNA: TGTGCCAGCAGTTTGACAGGGATAGAGACCCAGTACTTC; CDR3 protein: CASSLTGIETQYF
J gene: TRBJ1-6; clone size: few; V gene: TRBV12-3/TRBV12-4; D gene: TRBD1; CDR3 DNA: TGTGCCAGCAGTGCCAGACAGGGGGATAATTCACCCCTCCACTTT; CDR3 protein: CASSARQGDNSPLHF
J gene: TRBJ2-3; clone size: NA; V gene: TRBV20-1; D gene: TRBD2; CDR3 DNA: TGCAGTGCTAAACCTAGCGGGGGGGCGAAAGATACGCAGTATTTT; CDR3 protein: CSAKPSGGAKDTQYF
J gene: TRBJ2-1; clone size: NA; V gene: TRBV29-1; D gene: NA; CDR3 DNA: TGCAGCGTCCGCGTAGTTACCTCCTACAATGAGCAGTTCTTC; CDR3 protein: CSVRVVTSYNEQFF
J gene: TRBJ2-7; clone size: few; V gene: TRBV5-4; D gene: NA; CDR3 DNA: TGTGCCAGCAGCCCGGGAGCCGGGGCCTCCTACGAGCAGTACTTC; CDR3 protein: CASSPGAGASYEQYF
J gene: TRBJ2-4; clone size: NA; V gene: TRBV29-1; D gene: TRBD1; CDR3 DNA: TGCAGCGCCACCGGTACAGGGGGAAACATTCAGTACTTC; CDR3 protein: CSATGTGGNIQYF
J gene: TRBJ1-1; clone size: few; V gene: TRBV7-6; D gene: NA; CDR3 DNA: TGTGCCAGCAGCGTTTCTAGAGACACTGAAGCTTTCTTT; CDR3 protein: CASSVSRDTEAFF
J gene: TRBJ2-5; clone size: NA; V gene: TRBV7-9; D gene: TRBD2; CDR3 DNA: TGTGCCAGCAACCCAGCGGGGGCCATGCCCGGGGCCCAGTATTTC; CDR3 protein: CASNPAGAMPGAQYF
J gene: TRBJ2-7; clone size: NA; V gene: TRBV3-1; D gene: TRBD1; CDR3 DNA: TGTGCCAGCAGTTTTCGGGACAGGGGGCTTGGCGAGCAGTACTTC; CDR3 protein: CASSFRDRGLGEQYF
J gene: TRBJ2-1; clone size: NA; V gene: TRBV7-9; D gene: NA; CDR3 DNA: TGTGCCAGCAGCTCTTCTAGGCTCCCCTCCTACAATGAGCAGTTCTTC; CDR3 protein: CASSSSRLPSYNEQFF
J gene: TRBJ2-7; clone size: NA; V gene: TRBV9; D gene: NA; CDR3 DNA: TGTGCCAGCAGCCCGAGACCGGGACTGGGGGTTGATGAGCAGTACTTC; CDR3 protein: CASSPRPGLGVDEQYF
J gene: TRBJ2-5; clone size: NA; V gene: TRBV12-3/TRBV12-4; D gene: NA; CDR3 DNA: TGTGCCAGCAGTTTGAGGCGGGTCCAAGAGACCCAGTACTTC; CDR3 protein: CASSLRRVQETQYF
J gene: TRBJ2-1; clone size: NA; V gene: TRBV12-3/TRBV12-4; D gene: TRBD2; CDR3 DNA: TGTGCCAGCAGTTTGGGAGGGACTAGCGGGAGAGTTGAGCAGTTCTTC; CDR3 protein: CASSLGGTSGRVEQFF
J gene: TRBJ2-6; clone size: NA; V gene: TRBV5-1; D gene: NA; CDR3 DNA: TGCGCCTCCCAGGTTTACTCTGGGGCCAACGTCCTGACTTTC; CDR3 protein: CASQVYSGANVLTF